These T cell receptor beta chains were read from a single sample in a study of beta chain features in type 1 diabetes. TCRdb's copy holds only in-frame clones and misses some; the assay was immunoSEQ multiplex PCR. The table shows 150,000 to 200,000 clones, with roughly 60% occurring only once. Sequenced input: naive CD4+ T cells from blood. The receptors shown here come from a man aged 30-40 years with type 1 diabetes. Both conserved end residues are part of each CDR3. D genes are given only for firm matches. Only part of the rows carry a size: once, few, many, or a class if the clone is expanded.

clone size: NA; J gene: TRBJ2-7; V gene: TRBV10-2; D gene: TRBD2; CDR3 length: 13; CDR3 protein: CASHLAGSYEQYF; CDR3 DNA: TGCGCCAGCCATCTAGCGGGGAGCTACGAGCAGTACTTC
clone size: NA; J gene: TRBJ2-3; V gene: TRBV9; D gene: NA; CDR3 length: 12; CDR3 protein: CASSTQSRSQYF; CDR3 DNA: TGTGCCAGCAGCACACAGAGCAGGTCCCAGTATTTT
clone size: NA; J gene: TRBJ2-7; V gene: TRBV4-1; D gene: NA; CDR3 length: 15; CDR3 protein: CASRREGVGSYEQYF; CDR3 DNA: TGCGCCAGCAGACGTGAAGGTGTTGGGTCCTACGAGCAGTACTTC
clone size: NA; J gene: TRBJ2-3; V gene: TRBV7-2; D gene: NA; CDR3 length: 15; CDR3 protein: CASSFSGTLGDTQYF; CDR3 DNA: TGTGCCAGCAGCTTTTCCGGGACCTTGGGGGATACGCAGTATTTT
clone size: few; J gene: TRBJ1-4; V gene: TRBV29-1; D gene: TRBD1; CDR3 length: 14; CDR3 protein: CSAVLTGRNEKLFF; CDR3 DNA: TGCAGCGCTGTTCTGACAGGGAGGAATGAAAAACTGTTTTTT
clone size: NA; J gene: TRBJ1-2; V gene: TRBV7-9; D gene: NA; CDR3 length: 16; CDR3 protein: CASSLASDTYNYGYTF; CDR3 DNA: TGTGCCAGCAGCCTAGCGTCAGACACCTATAACTATGGCTACACCTTC
clone size: NA; J gene: TRBJ1-1; V gene: TRBV15; D gene: NA; CDR3 length: 13; CDR3 protein: CATSRDSGAEAFF; CDR3 DNA: TGTGCCACCAGCAGAGATTCGGGGGCTGAAGCTTTCTTT
clone size: NA; J gene: TRBJ2-3; V gene: TRBV28; D gene: NA; CDR3 length: 14; CDR3 protein: CASSLGTITDTQYF; CDR3 DNA: TGTGCCAGCAGCCTCGGGACCATCACAGATACGCAGTATTTT
clone size: few; J gene: TRBJ2-1; V gene: TRBV7-2; D gene: NA; CDR3 length: 14; CDR3 protein: CASSLELAHNAQFF; CDR3 DNA: TGTGCCAGCAGCTTAGAACTGGCCCATAACGCGCAGTTCTTC
clone size: few; J gene: TRBJ2-7; V gene: TRBV29-1; D gene: NA; CDR3 length: 12; CDR3 protein: CSVAVNPYEQYF; CDR3 DNA: TGCAGCGTTGCTGTGAATCCCTACGAGCAGTACTTC
clone size: NA; J gene: TRBJ2-1; V gene: TRBV9; D gene: NA; CDR3 length: 17; CDR3 protein: CASSVGGRGSAYNEQFF; CDR3 DNA: TGTGCCAGCAGCGTAGGCGGCAGGGGTTCTGCCTACAATGAGCAGTTCTTC
clone size: NA; J gene: TRBJ2-5; V gene: TRBV4-1; D gene: TRBD2; CDR3 length: 17; CDR3 protein: CASSQGASGGALETQYF; CDR3 DNA: TGCGCCAGCAGCCAAGGAGCTAGCGGGGGGGCCTTAGAGACCCAGTACTTC
clone size: NA; J gene: TRBJ1-1; V gene: TRBV29-1; D gene: NA; CDR3 length: 10; CDR3 protein: CSAKNTEAFF; CDR3 DNA: TGCAGCGCTAAGAACACTGAAGCTTTCTTT
clone size: few; J gene: TRBJ2-7; V gene: TRBV29-1; D gene: NA; CDR3 length: 12; CDR3 protein: CSVEDRGYEQYF; CDR3 DNA: TGCAGCGTTGAAGACAGGGGCTACGAGCAGTACTTC
clone size: NA; J gene: TRBJ2-5; V gene: TRBV7-2; D gene: TRBD2; CDR3 length: 16; CDR3 protein: CASSLVGLAEPETQYF; CDR3 DNA: TGTGCCAGCAGCTTAGTTGGACTAGCGGAGCCGGAGACCCAGTACTTC
clone size: NA; J gene: TRBJ2-5; V gene: TRBV7-9; D gene: TRBD1; CDR3 length: 13; CDR3 protein: CASSDRGPETQYF; CDR3 DNA: TGTGCCAGCTCTGACAGGGGGCCGGAGACCCAGTACTTC
clone size: NA; J gene: TRBJ2-3; V gene: TRBV12-5; D gene: NA; CDR3 length: 11; CDR3 protein: CASRYTDTQYF; CDR3 DNA: TGTGCTAGTCGGTACACAGATACGCAGTATTTT
clone size: NA; J gene: TRBJ2-4; V gene: TRBV5-1; D gene: NA; CDR3 length: 14; CDR3 protein: CASSLTFLKNIQYF; CDR3 DNA: TGCGCCAGCAGCTTGACCTTTCTCAAAAACATTCAGTACTTC